This record covers a single TCR beta chain. The germline gives CDR1 SNHLY, CDR2 FYNNEI. The CDR3 loop spans 14 amino acids. The V end lost 3 bases, the J end lost 5 bases, and 13 bases lay between the germline ends. These data originate in a study of CD8+ T cells in alopecia areata. TCR sequencing used cDNA made by reverse transcription of extracted RNA. Libraries were prepared by immunoSEQ multiplex PCR; TCRdb keeps only in-frame clonotypes and omits some of them. The table has 250,000 or so clones, about two thirds seen once. This TCR was recovered from a human donor with alopecia areata. The V call is TRBV2, the J call TRBJ1-1; no reliable D call. The sequenced sample was CD4+ T cells sorted from blood, obtained at week 0. This CDR3 is CASSDDAGKTEAFF. CDR3 nucleotides: TGTGCCAGCAGTGACGATGCTGGTAAGACTGAAGCTTTCTTT.